This TCR beta chain comes out of a study of shared T cell receptors in the human thymus. The protocol was immunoSEQ multiplex PCR, while the TCRdb copy is restricted to in-frame clones and leaves out a portion. The table has roughly 550,000 clones, around 78% seen once. In germline, CDR1 is LNHDA, CDR2 SQIVND (reference sequence). Trimming shortened V by 4 bases and J by 3 bases, and 16 bases separated the two germline ends. This CDR3 contains 16 residues. These sequences were also reported in another study, on human thymus T cells.

This clonotype was obtained from a boy under two years old with a congenital heart defect. The V and J genes are TRBV19 and TRBJ1-3, with a possible D match to TRBD1 (6 bases). Source material: thymocytes. In DNA, the CDR3 is TGTGCCAGTAGTAAACGATCAGGGGCCTATGGAAACACCATATATTTT. Translated, it gives CASSKRSGAYGNTIYF.